This T cell receptor beta chain was identified during a study of T cell changes during pregnancy in multiple sclerosis. This CDR3 comprises 13 residues. The V end was cut by 5 bases, the J end by 7 bases, with 14 bases between. CDR1 and CDR2 from the germline V gene are SGHAT and FQNNGV. Produced via immunoSEQ multiplex PCR; TCRdb's table is partial and in-frame only. The profile covers around 20,000 clones, with 80% to 90% appearing a single time and about 7.5% taken by the ten largest. This sequence joins TRBV11-2 and TRBJ1-1; maybe TRBD1 (5 bases). The material sequenced was CD8+ T cells from peripheral blood mononuclear cells, taken in the second trimester of pregnancy. The TCR sequence derives from a female donor in good health, enrolled as a control in a pregnancy study. The CDR3 coding sequence is TGTGCCAGCAGCCCACCATTACAGGTTGAAGCTTTCTTT. Encoded protein: CASSPPLQVEAFF.